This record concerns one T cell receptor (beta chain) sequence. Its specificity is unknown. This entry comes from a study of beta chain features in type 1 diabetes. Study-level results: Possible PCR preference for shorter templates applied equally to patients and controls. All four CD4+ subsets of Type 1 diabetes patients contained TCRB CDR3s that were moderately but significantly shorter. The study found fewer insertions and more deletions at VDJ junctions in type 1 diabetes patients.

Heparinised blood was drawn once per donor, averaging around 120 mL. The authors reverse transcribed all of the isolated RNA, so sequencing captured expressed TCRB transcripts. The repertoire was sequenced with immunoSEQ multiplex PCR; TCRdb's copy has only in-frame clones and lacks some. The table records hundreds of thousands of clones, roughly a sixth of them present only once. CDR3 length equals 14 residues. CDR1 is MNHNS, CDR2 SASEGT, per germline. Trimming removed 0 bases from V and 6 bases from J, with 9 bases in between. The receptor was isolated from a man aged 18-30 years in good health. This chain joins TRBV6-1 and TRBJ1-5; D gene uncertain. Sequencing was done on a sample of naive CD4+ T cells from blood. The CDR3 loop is CASSEARGRQPQHF. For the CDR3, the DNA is TGTGCCAGCAGTGAAGCGCGGGGTCGTCAGCCCCAGCATTTT.